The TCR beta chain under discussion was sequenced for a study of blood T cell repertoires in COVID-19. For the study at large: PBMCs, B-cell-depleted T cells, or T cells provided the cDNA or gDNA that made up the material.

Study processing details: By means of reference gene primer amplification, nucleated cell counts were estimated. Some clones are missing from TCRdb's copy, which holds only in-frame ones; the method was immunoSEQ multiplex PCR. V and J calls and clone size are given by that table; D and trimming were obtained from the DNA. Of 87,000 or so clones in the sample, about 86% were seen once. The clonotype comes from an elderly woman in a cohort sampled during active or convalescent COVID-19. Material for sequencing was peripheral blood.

DNA of the CDR3: TGCGCCAGCAGCATACCTAGCGGGACGGTCGATGAGCAGTTCTTC. As protein: CASSIPSGTVDEQFF. The V gene is TRBV5-1, the J gene TRBJ2-1; 9 nucleotides match TRBD2. Germline V lookup: CDR1 SGHRS, CDR2 YFSETQ. With V trimmed by 4 bases and J by 8 bases, 10 bases remained unmatched. The CDR3 runs 15 residues.